These 18 T cell receptor beta chains came from one sample sequenced in a study of response to subunit inactivated influenza vaccine. TCRdb passed the RT-PCR reads through MiXCR, listing each CDR3 protein once. Here the sample spans around 500,000 distinct CDR3 sequences, approximately 11% being singletons. This sample comprised PBMCs from blood, obtained about 40 days after vaccination. The receptors were gathered from a man between 45 and 60 years old who received an inactivated influenza vaccine.

This clonotype has a handful of counts. V usage is TRBV6-2 or TRBV6-3 and J usage is TRBJ1-6; no definite D call. Trimming removed 7 bases at V and 0 bases at J, with 16 bases between. Germline V gene data show CDR1 as MNHEY and CDR2 as SVGEGT. The CDR3 runs to 17 residues. The CDR3 sequence: CASIGEGGPSYNSPLHF. CDR3 nucleotides: TGTGCCAGCATTGGAGAGGGCGGACCCTCCTATAATTCACCCCTCCACTTT.

This clonotype was counted at least ten times. This chain links TRBV20-1 with TRBJ2-1, with TRBD2 identical over 9 bases. In germline, CDR1 is DFQATT, CDR2 SNEGSKA (reference sequence). The V segment lost 3 bases and the J segment 1 base; nucleotides outside the gene matches: 4. The length of the CDR3 is 15 residues. The CDR3, as DNA: TGCAGTGCTAGGAAGACTAGCGGATCCTACAATGAGCAGTTCTTC. Protein: CSARKTSGSYNEQFF.

This clonotype was seen many times. The rearrangement links TRBV12-3 or TRBV12-4 to TRBJ1-2; 8 positions match TRBD1. The CDR3 runs to 13 residues. Trimming took 6 bases from V and 8 from J; bases not matched to a gene: 8. CDR3 in amino acids: CASSQDRGRGYTF. Written as DNA, the CDR3 is TGTGCCAGCAGCCAAGACAGGGGACGGGGCTACACCTTC.

This clonotype was counted between two and nine times. The chain is built from TRBV29-1 and TRBJ2-3; TRBD2 matches 7 bases. There are 14 residues in the CDR3. Germline V CDR1 and CDR2: SQVTM, ANQGSEA. The ends lost 3 bases at V and 2 bases at J; junction bases unmatched: 5. This CDR3 reads CSVDGRADTDTQYF. The CDR3 DNA is TGCAGCGTTGATGGGAGGGCCGACACAGATACGCAGTATTTT.

This clonotype turned up a few times. The gene calls are TRBV20-1 and TRBJ1-2; D not certain. This CDR3 comprises 13 residues. The ends were cut back, 6 bases at V and 0 bases at J, with 11 bases in the middle. Germline V lookup: CDR1 DFQATT, CDR2 SNEGSKA (reference sequence). CDR3 residues: CSAFPRANYGYTF. The CDR3 DNA reads TGCAGTGCGTTCCCCCGGGCTAACTATGGCTACACCTTC.

This clonotype was observed a handful of times. V gene TRBV20-1 combines with J gene TRBJ1-3, with 10 bases that match TRBD1. The CDR3 totals 15 residues. Germline V gives CDR1 DFQATT, CDR2 SNEGSKA (reference sequence). Germline trimming cut 6 bases from V and 3 bases from J; bases unmatched to any gene: 8. The chain's CDR3 is CSAIDRGRGGNTIYF. The CDR3 coding sequence is TGCAGTGCCATTGACAGGGGGCGCGGTGGAAACACCATATATTTT.

V and J are TRBV25-1 and TRBJ2-5; TRBD2 matches 7 bases. CDR1 MGHDK and CDR2 SYGVNS come from the germline V gene. Trimming removed 4 bases from V and 6 bases from J; junction bases left unmatched: 8. The CDR3 has 14 amino acids. The CDR3 spells CASSGRLREKTQYF. The CDR3 coding sequence is TGTGCCAGCAGTGGCAGGCTGCGGGAGAAGACCCAGTACTTC.

This clonotype came up many times. The chain combines TRBV7-9 with TRBJ2-3; 10 bases fit TRBD2. This CDR3 contains 18 residues. Germline trimming cut 3 bases from V and 2 bases from J; bases unmatched to any gene: 11. CDR1 SEHNR and CDR2 FQNEAQ come from the germline V gene (reference sequence). The CDR3 loop is CASSFGLAGVHLTDTQYF. CDR3 nucleotide sequence: TGTGCCAGCAGCTTCGGGCTAGCGGGAGTTCACCTCACAGATACGCAGTATTTT.

This clonotype was found many times. V is TRBV20-1 and J is TRBJ2-3; D remains ambiguous. Germline CDR1 is DFQATT and CDR2 is SNEGSKA (reference sequence). The CDR3 is 13 amino acids. V gave up 0 bases and J gave up 2 bases, with 6 bases separating them. In DNA form, the CDR3 reads TGCAGTGCTAGAGATCCCTACACAGATACGCAGTATTTT. Residues: CSARDPYTDTQYF.

This clonotype was seen a few times. The chain joins TRBV3-1 to TRBJ2-7; 7 bases align to TRBD1. Losses at the gene ends were 5 bases for V and 3 bases for J; bases not matched to a gene: 7. Germline V gene sequence: CDR1 LGHDT, CDR2 YNNKEL (reference sequence). The CDR3 covers 14 residues. The CDR3: CASSATWDSYEQYF. The CDR3 DNA follows: TGTGCCAGCAGCGCTACATGGGACAGCTACGAGCAGTACTTC.

The rearrangement uses TRBV28 and TRBJ2-7; no definite D call. With 6 bases removed from V and 2 bases from J, the gap between germline ends came to 11 bases. The length of the CDR3 is 13 residues. Germline CDR1 and CDR2: MDHEN and SYDVKM. The CDR3 region has the DNA TGTGCCAGCAGGGGCGGTACCACCTACGAGCAGTACTTC. Translated, it gives CASRGGTTYEQYF.

This clonotype was counted many times. The chain recombines TRBV7-9 with TRBJ2-7; 8 nucleotides match TRBD1. This CDR3 spans 15 amino acids. Germline CDR1 is SEHNR and CDR2 is FQNEAQ (reference sequence). V gave up 7 bases and J gave up 3 bases; unmatched junction bases: 11. The DNA for the CDR3 is TGTGCCAGCACCCCGGGCGGACAGGGACTCTACGAGCAGTACTTC. This translates into CASTPGGQGLYEQYF. The full variable domain, completed using reference TRBV7-9 and TRBJ2-7, is DTGVSQNPRHKITKRGQNVTFRCDPISEHNRLYWYRQTLGQGPEFLTYFQNEAQLEKSRLLSDRFSAERPKGSFSTLEIQRTEQGDSAMYLCASTPGGQGLYEQYFGPGTRLTVT.

The table lists this clonotype with a few counts. This rearrangement joins TRBV6-2 or TRBV6-3 to TRBJ2-1; 12 bases line up with TRBD2. There are 16 residues in the CDR3. The V gene's germline CDR1 is MNHEY and CDR2 SVGEGT. J lost 4 bases, V lost 7 bases, and 8 bases had no gene match. In nucleotides, the CDR3 is TGTGCCAGCACCTCCCCTAGCGGGGGGGATTACAATGAGCAGTTCTTC. Amino acids: CASTSPSGGDYNEQFF.

This clonotype was found a few times. The V gene is TRBV6-5, the J gene TRBJ2-1; the D call may be TRBD1 or TRBD2 (6 bases each). The V gene lost 2 bases and the J gene lost 0 bases, with 11 bases spanning the gap. The V gene's germline CDR1 is MNHEY and CDR2 SVGAGI. This CDR3 has 16 residues. The CDR3 DNA reads TGTGCCAGCAGTTACGGTGGGGGGCTCTCCTACAATGAGCAGTTCTTC. This sequence encodes CASSYGGGLSYNEQFF.

The chain joins TRBV12-3 or TRBV12-4 to TRBJ1-3; perhaps TRBD1 as D (6 bases). This CDR3 spans 15 amino acids. Trimming shortened V by 6 bases and J by 3 bases, and 15 bases separated the two germline ends. DNA for the CDR3: TGTGCCAGCAGACAACAGGGCTTTATTGGAAACACCATATATTTT. It is translated as CASRQQGFIGNTIYF.

Only a few counts were recorded for this clonotype. This chain links TRBV7-2 with TRBJ2-1; D remains ambiguous. CDR1 SGHTA and CDR2 FQGNSA come from the germline V gene. Trimming cost V 5 bases and J 7 bases, with 15 bases left between them. The CDR3 length is 14 residues. CDR3 residues: CASSARWFANEQFF. CDR3 DNA sequence: TGTGCCAGCAGCGCCAGGTGGTTTGCGAATGAGCAGTTCTTC.

At least ten counts were recorded for this clonotype. This chain connects TRBV20-1 to TRBJ2-7; no definite D call. Germline CDR1 and CDR2: DFQATT and SNEGSKA (reference sequence). This CDR3 region has 12 residues. The ends were cut back, 3 bases at V and 3 bases at J, with 9 bases in the middle. The CDR3 protein is CSASTENYEQYF. The CDR3 bases are TGCAGTGCTAGTACCGAGAACTACGAGCAGTACTTC.

The CDR3 DNA follows: TGCGCCAGCAGCTACCGGGACGACTTGGTGGGAGAGACCCAGTACTTC. This translates into CASSYRDDLVGETQYF. This chain connects TRBV5-1 to TRBJ2-5; tentatively, D is TRBD1 or TRBD2 (5 bases each). Per the germline V gene, CDR1 is SGHRS and CDR2 is YFSETQ. This CDR3 region has 16 residues. V lost 3 bases to trimming and J lost 4 bases, with 19 bases between them.